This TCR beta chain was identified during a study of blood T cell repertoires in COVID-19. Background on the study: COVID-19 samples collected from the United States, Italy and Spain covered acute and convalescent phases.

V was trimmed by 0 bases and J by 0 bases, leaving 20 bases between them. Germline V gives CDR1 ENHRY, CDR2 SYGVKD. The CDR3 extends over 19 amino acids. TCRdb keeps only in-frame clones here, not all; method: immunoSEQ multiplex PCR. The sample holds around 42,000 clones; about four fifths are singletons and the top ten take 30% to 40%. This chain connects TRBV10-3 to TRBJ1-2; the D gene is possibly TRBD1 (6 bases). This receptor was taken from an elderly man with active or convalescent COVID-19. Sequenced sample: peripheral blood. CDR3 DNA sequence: TGTGCCATCAGTGAGTCGACAGGAGGAAGCTTATCGGCTAACTATGGCTACACCTTC. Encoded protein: CAISESTGGSLSANYGYTF.